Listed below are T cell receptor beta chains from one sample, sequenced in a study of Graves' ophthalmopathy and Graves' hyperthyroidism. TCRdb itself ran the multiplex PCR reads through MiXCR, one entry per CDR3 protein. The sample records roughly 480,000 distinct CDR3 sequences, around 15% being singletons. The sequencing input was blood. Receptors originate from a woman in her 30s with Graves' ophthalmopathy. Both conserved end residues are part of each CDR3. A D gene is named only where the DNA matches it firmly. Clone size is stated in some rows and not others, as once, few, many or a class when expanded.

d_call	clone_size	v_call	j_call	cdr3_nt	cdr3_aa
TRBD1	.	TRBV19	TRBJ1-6	TGTGCCAGTAGAGAACAGGGGGCGCTCGGCAATTCACCCCTCCACTTT	CASREQGALGNSPLHF
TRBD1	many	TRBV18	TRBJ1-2	TGTGCCAGCTCACCAATGACTAGGACAGGGCCGCAGTATGGCTACACCTTC	CASSPMTRTGPQYGYTF
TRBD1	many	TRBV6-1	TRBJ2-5	TGTGCCAGCAAAACCTACGACAGGGGAGAGACCCAGTACTTC	CASKTYDRGETQYF
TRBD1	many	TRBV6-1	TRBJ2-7	TGTGCCAGCAGCCCAAAATCCGGGACAGGGGGCTTCGAGCAGTACTTC	CASSPKSGTGGFEQYF
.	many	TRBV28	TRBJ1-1	TGTGCCAGCATAGGACGTAAAGCTTTCTTT	CASIGRKAFF
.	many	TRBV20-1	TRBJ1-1	TGCAGTGCTACCCGGGGGCAGAGCGCTGAAGCTTTCTTT	CSATRGQSAEAFF
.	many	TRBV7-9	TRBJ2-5	TGTGCCAGCAGCCGCGGAGACCTTCAAGAGACCCAGTACTTC	CASSRGDLQETQYF
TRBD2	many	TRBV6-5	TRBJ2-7	TGTGCCAGCAACCCAGCGGGAGGGGACTACGAGCAGTACTTC	CASNPAGGDYEQYF
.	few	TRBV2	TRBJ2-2	TGTGCCAGCAGACTAAGAGGCACCGGGGAGCTGTTTTTT	CASRLRGTGELFF
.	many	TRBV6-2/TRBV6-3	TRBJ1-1	TGTGCCAGCAGTTCTGCCTTTCGAATGAACACTGAAGCTTTCTTT	CASSSAFRMNTEAFF
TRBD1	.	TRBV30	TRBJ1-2	TGTGCCTGGACCTCCCTGACAGGGAGAAGCTATGGCTACACCTTC	CAWTSLTGRSYGYTF
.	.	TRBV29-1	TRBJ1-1	TGCAGCGTTGTCCTCCCGGGCACTGAAGCTTTCTTT	CSVVLPGTEAFF
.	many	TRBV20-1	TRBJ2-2	TGCAGTGCTAGAGACCCGCGGAACACCGGGGAGCTGTTTTTT	CSARDPRNTGELFF
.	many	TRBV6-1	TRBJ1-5	TGTGCCAGCAGTGTCGATCCTTCGGTTGGGCCTCCGCGTTTT	CASSVDPSVGPPRF
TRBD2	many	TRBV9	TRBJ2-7	TGTGCCAGCGTCCGGGGACCTAGCGGCGAGCAGTACTTC	CASVRGPSGEQYF
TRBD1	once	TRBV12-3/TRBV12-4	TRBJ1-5	TGTGCCACCAGTGATTCCCGGACAGGGGTCAATCAGCCCCAGCATTTT	CATSDSRTGVNQPQHF
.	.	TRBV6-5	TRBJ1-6	TGTGCCAGCAGTTCAGGACAGTGGGATAATTCACCCCTCCACTTT	CASSSGQWDNSPLHF
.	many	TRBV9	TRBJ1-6	TGTGCCAGCAGCGTAGACCCCTCCTATAATTCACCCCTCCACTTT	CASSVDPSYNSPLHF
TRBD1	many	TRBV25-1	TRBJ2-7	TGTGCCACCCAGGGGGTAGTGAACGGTGAATACGAGCAGTACTTC	CATQGVVNGEYEQYF
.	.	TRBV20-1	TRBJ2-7	TGCAGTGCCACATCTATCGACAGAGACTCCTACGAGCAGTACTTC	CSATSIDRDSYEQYF
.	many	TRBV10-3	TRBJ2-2	TGTGCCATCAGTGAGGGTCTAGAGCACACCGGGGAGCTGTTTTTT	CAISEGLEHTGELFF
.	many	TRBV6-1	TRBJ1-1	TGTGCCAGCAGTGAAAGGACCCTTAGGGAGAACACTGAAGCTTTCTTT	CASSERTLRENTEAFF
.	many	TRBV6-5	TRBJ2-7	TGTGCCAGCAGTTACTCGAAGTACTACGAGCAGTACTTC	CASSYSKYYEQYF
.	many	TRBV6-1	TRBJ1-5	TGTGCCAGCAGTGAAGCAGGAGGGGGAGGTAGTCAGCCCCAGCATTTT	CASSEAGGGGSQPQHF
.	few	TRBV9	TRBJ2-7	TGTGCCAGCAGCGTAGATCAGGGGCGTTCCTACGAGCAGTACTTC	CASSVDQGRSYEQYF